This T cell receptor (beta chain) was profiled in a study of blood T cell repertoires in COVID-19. Whole-study context: From the United States, Italy and Spain came samples of acute and convalescent COVID-19.

The CDR3 is made up of 17 amino acids. Germline V gene lookup returns CDR1 SGDLS and CDR2 YYNGEE. Between the trimmed V and J ends, which lost 0 bases and 7 bases, there was a span of 19 bases. Measured with immunoSEQ multiplex PCR; TCRdb has only the in-frame clones, and not every one. The table has about 320,000 clones, 75% to 90% seen once. This receptor was taken from a man in his 60s who had recovered from COVID-19. The specimen was PBMCs or T cells enriched from blood (not recorded which). The chain links TRBV9 to TRBJ1-4; D may be TRBD1 (5 bases). The CDR3 region is CASSVGVTKGRFEKLFF. In DNA form, the CDR3 reads TGTGCCAGCAGCGTAGGGGTCACGAAGGGGCGGTTTGAAAAACTGTTTTTT.